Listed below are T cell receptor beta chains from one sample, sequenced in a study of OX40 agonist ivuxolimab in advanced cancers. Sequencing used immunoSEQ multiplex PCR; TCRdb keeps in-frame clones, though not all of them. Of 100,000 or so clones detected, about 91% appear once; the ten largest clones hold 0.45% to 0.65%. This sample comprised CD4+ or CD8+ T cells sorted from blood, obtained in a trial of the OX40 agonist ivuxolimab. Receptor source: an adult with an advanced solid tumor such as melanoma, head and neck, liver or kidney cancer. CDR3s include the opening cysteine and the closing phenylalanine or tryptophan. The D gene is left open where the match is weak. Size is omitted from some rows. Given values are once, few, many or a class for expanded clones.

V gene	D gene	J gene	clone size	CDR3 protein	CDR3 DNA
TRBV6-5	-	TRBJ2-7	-	CASSYTWEGRREQYF	TGTGCCAGCAGTTACACTTGGGAAGGTAGGCGCGAGCAGTACTTC
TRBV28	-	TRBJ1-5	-	CASSLWRDNQPQHF	TGTGCCAGCAGTTTATGGAGGGACAATCAGCCCCAGCATTTT
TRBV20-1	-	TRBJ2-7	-	CSARDNEQYF	TGCAGTGCGCGGGACAACGAGCAGTACTTC
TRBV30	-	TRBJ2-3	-	CAWSGTMQSTQYF	TGTGCCTGGAGCGGTACAATGCAGAGTACGCAGTATTTT
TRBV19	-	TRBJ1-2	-	CASSIRPDRSYGYTF	TGTGCCAGTAGTATCCGGCCCGACAGATCCTATGGCTACACCTTC
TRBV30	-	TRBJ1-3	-	CAWSVNGRNTIYF	TGTGCCTGGAGTGTCAATGGGAGAAACACCATATATTTT
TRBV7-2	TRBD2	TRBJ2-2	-	CASSLELAAGGNTGELFF	TGTGCCAGCAGCTTAGAGTTGGCGGCGGGAGGGAACACCGGGGAGCTGTTTTTT
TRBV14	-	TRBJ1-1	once	CASSPRTAVNTEAFF	TGTGCCAGCAGCCCGCGGACAGCCGTCAACACTGAAGCTTTCTTT
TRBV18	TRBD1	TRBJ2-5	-	CASSATQGETQYF	TGTGCCAGCTCAGCCACACAGGGGGAGACCCAGTACTTC
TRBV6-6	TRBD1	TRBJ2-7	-	CASSYSETGVTEQYF	TGTGCCAGCAGTTACTCGGAGACAGGGGTTACAGAGCAGTACTTC
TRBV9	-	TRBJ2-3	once	CASSVNGGGADTQYF	TGTGCCAGCAGCGTAAACGGAGGGGGGGCAGATACGCAGTATTTT
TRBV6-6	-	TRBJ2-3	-	CASRPRSRDTQYF	TGTGCCAGCCGCCCGCGGTCACGCGATACGCAGTATTTT
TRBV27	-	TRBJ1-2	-	CAGSSSDGGVFGGGYTF	TGTGCCGGCAGTTCGAGCGACGGTGGCGTGTTTGGGGGTGGCTACACCTTC
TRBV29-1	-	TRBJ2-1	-	CSVEGLEVYNEQFF	TGCAGCGTTGAAGGGCTAGAAGTGTACAATGAGCAGTTCTTC
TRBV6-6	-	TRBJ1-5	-	CASSRENQPQHF	TGTGCCAGCAGTCGAGAGAATCAGCCCCAGCATTTT
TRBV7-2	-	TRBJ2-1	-	CASSPRQGRLGGNEQFF	TGTGCCAGCAGCCCACGCCAGGGGCGACTCGGAGGCAATGAGCAGTTCTTC
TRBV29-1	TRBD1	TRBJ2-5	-	CSGTGVQETQYF	TGCAGCGGGACAGGGGTCCAAGAGACCCAGTACTTC
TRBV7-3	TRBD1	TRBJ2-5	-	CASSSGQGETQYF	TGTGCCAGCAGCTCAGGACAGGGAGAGACCCAGTACTTC
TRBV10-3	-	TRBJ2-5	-	CAISFGTTQETQYF	TGTGCCATCAGTTTCGGGACAACCCAAGAGACCCAGTACTTC
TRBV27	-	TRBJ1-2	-	CASSLLDYGYTF	TGTGCCAGCAGTTTACTGGACTATGGCTACACCTTC
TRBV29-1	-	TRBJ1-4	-	CSVDEGTEKLFF	TGCAGCGTTGATGAGGGGACTGAAAAACTGTTTTTT
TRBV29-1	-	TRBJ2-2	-	CSVITDNTGELFF	TGCAGCGTTATCACAGACAACACCGGGGAGCTGTTTTTT
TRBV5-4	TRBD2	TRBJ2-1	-	CASSHGGLAVYNEQFF	TGTGCCAGCAGCCATGGGGGACTAGCGGTCTACAATGAGCAGTTCTTC
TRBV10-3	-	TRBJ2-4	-	CAISGGRSIQYF	TGTGCCATCAGTGGGGGACGGTCGATTCAGTACTTC
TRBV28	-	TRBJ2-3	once	CATKEGGADTQYF	TGTGCCACAAAAGAGGGGGGGGCAGATACGCAGTATTTT
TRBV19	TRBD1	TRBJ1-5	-	CASSLRTGSNQPQHF	TGTGCCAGTAGTTTACGGACAGGCTCAAATCAGCCCCAGCATTTT
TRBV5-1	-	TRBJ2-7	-	CASSLNGALGQYF	TGCGCCAGCAGCTTGAACGGAGCCCTGGGGCAGTACTTC
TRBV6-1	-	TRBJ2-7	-	CASSQRTSSYEQYF	TGTGCCAGCAGTCAAAGGACATCCTCCTACGAGCAGTACTTC
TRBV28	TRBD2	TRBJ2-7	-	CASSRSGGRSYEQYF	TGTGCCAGCAGTCGAAGCGGGGGACGCTCCTACGAGCAGTACTTC
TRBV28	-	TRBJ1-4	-	CASSPKGREEKLFF	TGTGCCAGCAGTCCCAAAGGACGGGAAGAAAAACTGTTTTTT
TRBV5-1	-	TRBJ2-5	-	CASSSTGRQETQYF	TGCGCCAGCAGCTCGACAGGACGTCAAGAGACCCAGTACTTC
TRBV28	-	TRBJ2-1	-	CASSFVARVYNEQFF	TGTGCCAGCAGTTTTGTCGCCAGGGTCTACAATGAGCAGTTCTTC
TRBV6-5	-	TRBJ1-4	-	CASSPGRRLFF	TGTGCCAGCAGCCCTGGTCGTAGACTGTTTTTT
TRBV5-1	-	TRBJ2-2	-	CASNRDWGTGELFF	TGCGCCAGCAACCGGGATTGGGGGACCGGGGAGCTGTTTTTT
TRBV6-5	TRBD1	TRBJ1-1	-	CASSPAPGQAPEVFF	TGTGCCAGCAGCCCTGCGCCGGGACAGGCTCCTGAAGTTTTCTTT
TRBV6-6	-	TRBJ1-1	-	CASSYSRGNTEAFF	TGTGCCAGCAGTTACAGCAGGGGTAACACTGAAGCTTTCTTT